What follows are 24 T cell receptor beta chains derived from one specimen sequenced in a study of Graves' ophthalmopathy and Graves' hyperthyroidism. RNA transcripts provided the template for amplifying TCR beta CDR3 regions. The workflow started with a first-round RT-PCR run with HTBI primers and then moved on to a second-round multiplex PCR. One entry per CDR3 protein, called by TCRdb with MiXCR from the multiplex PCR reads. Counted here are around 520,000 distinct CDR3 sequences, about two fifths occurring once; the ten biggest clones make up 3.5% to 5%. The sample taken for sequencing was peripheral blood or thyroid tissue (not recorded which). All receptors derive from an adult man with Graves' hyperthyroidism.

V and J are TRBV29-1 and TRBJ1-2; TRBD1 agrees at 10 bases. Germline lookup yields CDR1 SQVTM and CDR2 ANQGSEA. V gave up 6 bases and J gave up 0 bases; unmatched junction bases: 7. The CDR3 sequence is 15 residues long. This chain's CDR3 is CSVTTGTGANYGYTF. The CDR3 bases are TGCAGCGTCACTACCGGGACAGGGGCTAACTATGGCTACACCTTC.

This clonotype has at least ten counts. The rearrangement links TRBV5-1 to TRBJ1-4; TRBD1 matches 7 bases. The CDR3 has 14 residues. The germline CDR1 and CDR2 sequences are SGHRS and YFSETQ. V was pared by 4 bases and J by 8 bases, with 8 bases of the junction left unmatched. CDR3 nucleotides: TGCGCCAGCAGCCCTTACGGGACAGACGAAAAACTGTTTTTT. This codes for CASSPYGTDEKLFF.

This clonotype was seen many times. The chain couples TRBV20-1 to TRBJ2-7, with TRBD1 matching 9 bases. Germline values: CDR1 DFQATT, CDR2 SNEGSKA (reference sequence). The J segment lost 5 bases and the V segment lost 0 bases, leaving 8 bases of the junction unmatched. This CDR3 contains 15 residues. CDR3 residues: CSARDHGTGPHEQYF. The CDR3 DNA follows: TGCAGTGCTAGAGATCACGGGACAGGGCCCCACGAGCAGTACTTC.

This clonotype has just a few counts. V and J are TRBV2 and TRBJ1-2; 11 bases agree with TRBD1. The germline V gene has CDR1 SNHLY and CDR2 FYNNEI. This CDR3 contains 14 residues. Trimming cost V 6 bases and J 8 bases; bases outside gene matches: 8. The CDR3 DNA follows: TGTGCCAGCAGCGTTGGACAGGGGGCGAGAGGCTACACCTTC. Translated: CASSVGQGARGYTF.

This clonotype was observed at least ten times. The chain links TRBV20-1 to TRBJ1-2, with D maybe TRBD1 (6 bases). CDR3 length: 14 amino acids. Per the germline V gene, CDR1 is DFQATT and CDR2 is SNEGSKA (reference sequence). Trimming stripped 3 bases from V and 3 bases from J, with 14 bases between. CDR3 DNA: TGCAGTGCTAGGAACAGGAACAGGGACTATGGCTACACCTTC. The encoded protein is CSARNRNRDYGYTF.

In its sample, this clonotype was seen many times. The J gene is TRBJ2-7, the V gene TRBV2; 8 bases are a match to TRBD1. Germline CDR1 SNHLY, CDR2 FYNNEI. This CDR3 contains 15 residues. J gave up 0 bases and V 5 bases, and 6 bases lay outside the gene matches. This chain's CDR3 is CASSSRDRSSYEQYF. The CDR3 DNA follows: TGTGCCAGCAGTTCCCGGGACAGGAGCTCCTACGAGCAGTACTTC.

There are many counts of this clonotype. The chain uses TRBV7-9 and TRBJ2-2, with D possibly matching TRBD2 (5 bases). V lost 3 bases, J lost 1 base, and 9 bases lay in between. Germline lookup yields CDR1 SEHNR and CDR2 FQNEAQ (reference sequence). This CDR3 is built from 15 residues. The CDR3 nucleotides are TGTGCCAGCAGCTTTATTGAGGGGAACACCGGGGAGCTGTTTTTT. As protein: CASSFIEGNTGELFF.

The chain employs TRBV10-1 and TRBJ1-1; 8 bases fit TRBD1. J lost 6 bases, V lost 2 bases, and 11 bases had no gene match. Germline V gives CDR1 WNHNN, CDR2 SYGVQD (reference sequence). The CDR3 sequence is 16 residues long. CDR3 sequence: CASSEGPGGESAEAFF. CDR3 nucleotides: TGCGCCAGCAGTGAGGGGCCAGGGGGCGAGTCGGCTGAAGCTTTCTTT.

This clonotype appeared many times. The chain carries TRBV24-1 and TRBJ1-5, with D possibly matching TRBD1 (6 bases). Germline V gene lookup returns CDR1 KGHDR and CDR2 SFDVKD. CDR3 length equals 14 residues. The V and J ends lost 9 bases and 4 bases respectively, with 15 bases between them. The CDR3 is CATGQRNLNQPQHF. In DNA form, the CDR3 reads TGTGCCACCGGACAGAGGAACTTAAATCAGCCCCAGCATTTT.

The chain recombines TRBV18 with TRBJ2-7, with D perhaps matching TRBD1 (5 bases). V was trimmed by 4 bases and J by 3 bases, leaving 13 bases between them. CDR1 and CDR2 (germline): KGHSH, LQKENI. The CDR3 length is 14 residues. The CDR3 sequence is CASSLSDTDYEQYF. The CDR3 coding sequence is TGTGCCAGCTCACTATCGGACACGGACTACGAGCAGTACTTC. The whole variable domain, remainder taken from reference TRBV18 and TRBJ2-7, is NAGVMQNPRHLVRRRGQEARLRCSPMKGHSHVYWYRQLPEEGLKFMVYLQKENIIDESGMPKERFSAEFPKEGPSILRIQQVVRGDSAAYFCASSLSDTDYEQYFGPGTRLTVT.

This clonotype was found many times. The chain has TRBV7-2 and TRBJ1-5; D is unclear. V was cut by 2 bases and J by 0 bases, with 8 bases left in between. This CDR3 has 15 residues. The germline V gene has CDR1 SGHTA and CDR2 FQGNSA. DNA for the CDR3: TGTGCCAGCAGCTTATTTGTTGATAGCAATCAGCCCCAGCATTTT. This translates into CASSLFVDSNQPQHF.

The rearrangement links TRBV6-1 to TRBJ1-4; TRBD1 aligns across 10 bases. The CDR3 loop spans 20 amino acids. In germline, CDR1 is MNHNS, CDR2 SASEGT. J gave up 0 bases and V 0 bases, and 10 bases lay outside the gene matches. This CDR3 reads CASSEAGQGTLLATNEKLFF. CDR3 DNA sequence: TGTGCCAGCAGTGAAGCGGGACAGGGGACCTTACTTGCAACTAATGAAAAACTGTTTTTT.

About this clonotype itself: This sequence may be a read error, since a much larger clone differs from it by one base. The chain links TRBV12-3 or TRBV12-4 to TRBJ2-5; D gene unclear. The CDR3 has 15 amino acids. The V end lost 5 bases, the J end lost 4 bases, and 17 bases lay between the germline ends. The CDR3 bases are TGTGCCAGCAGTCTCTTTTCCCCTCGTACAGAGACCCAGTACTTC. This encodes CASSLFSPRTETQYF.

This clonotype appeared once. The CDR3 is CSATDRGLSAEAFF. The CDR3 region has the DNA TGCAGTGCTACGGACAGGGGGCTTTCGGCTGAAGCTTTCTTT. V usage is TRBV20-1 and J usage is TRBJ1-1, with 11 nucleotides matching TRBD1. The CDR3 spans 14 residues. V was pared by 4 bases and J by 6 bases, with 7 bases of the junction left unmatched. Per the germline V gene, CDR1 is DFQATT and CDR2 is SNEGSKA (reference sequence).

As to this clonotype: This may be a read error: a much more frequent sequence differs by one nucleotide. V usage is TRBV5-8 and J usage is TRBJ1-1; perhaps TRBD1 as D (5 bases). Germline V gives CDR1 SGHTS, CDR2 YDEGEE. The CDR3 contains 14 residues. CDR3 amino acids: CASSLGHGDTEAFF. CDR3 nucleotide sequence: TGTGCCAGCAGTTTGGGGCACGGGGACACTGAAGCTTTCTTT.

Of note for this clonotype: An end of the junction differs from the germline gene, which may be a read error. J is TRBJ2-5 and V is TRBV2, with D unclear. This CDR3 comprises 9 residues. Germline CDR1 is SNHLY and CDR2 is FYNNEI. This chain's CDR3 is CAGRETQYF. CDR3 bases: TGTGCCGGCAGGGAGACCCAGTACTTC.

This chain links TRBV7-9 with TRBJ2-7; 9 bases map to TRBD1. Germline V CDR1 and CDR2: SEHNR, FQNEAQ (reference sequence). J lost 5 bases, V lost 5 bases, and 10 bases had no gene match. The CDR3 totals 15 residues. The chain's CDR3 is CASSPPGDRAHEQYF. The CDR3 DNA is TGTGCCAGCAGCCCCCCGGGGGACAGGGCCCACGAGCAGTACTTC.

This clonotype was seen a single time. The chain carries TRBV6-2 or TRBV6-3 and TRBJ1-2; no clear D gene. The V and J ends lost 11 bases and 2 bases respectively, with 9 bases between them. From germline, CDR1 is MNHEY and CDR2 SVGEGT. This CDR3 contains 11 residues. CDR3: CAPLPNYGYTF. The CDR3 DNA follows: TGTGCCCCTCTCCCCAACTATGGCTACACCTTC.

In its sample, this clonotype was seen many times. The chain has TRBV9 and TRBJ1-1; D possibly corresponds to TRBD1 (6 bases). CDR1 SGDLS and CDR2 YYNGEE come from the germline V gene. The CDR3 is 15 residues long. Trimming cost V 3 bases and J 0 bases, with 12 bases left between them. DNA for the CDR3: TGTGCCAGCAGCGGCGGACAGTCCTTGAACACTGAAGCTTTCTTT. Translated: CASSGGQSLNTEAFF.

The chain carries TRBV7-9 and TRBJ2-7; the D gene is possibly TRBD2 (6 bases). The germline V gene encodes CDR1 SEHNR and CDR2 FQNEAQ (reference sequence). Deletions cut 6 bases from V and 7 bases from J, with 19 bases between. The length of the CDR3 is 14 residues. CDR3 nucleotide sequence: TGTGCCAGCAGTGAGAGGATAGGGCTAGCGGAGCAGTACTTC. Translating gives CASSERIGLAEQYF.

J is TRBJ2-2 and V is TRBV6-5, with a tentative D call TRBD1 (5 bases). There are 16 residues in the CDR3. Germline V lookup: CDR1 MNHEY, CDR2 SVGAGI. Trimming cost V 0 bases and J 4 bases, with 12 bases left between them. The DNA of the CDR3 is TGTGCCAGCAGTTACTCGCAGGGTTCATTCACCGGGGAGCTGTTTTTT. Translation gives CASSYSQGSFTGELFF.

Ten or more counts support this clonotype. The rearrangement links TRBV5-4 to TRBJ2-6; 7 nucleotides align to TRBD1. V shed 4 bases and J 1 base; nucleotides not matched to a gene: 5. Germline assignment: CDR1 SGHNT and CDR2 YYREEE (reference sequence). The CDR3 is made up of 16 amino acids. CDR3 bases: TGTGCCAGCAGCCGAGGACAGGCGTCTGGGGCCAACGTCCTGACTTTC. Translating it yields CASSRGQASGANVLTF.

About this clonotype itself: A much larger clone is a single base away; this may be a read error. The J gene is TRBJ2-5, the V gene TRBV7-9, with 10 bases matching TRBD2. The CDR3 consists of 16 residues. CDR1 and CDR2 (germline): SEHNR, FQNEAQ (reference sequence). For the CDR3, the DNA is TGTGCCAGCAGATTCGGTAGCGGGAGGCTTGGGGAGACCCAGTCCTTC. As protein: CASRFGSGRLGETQSF.

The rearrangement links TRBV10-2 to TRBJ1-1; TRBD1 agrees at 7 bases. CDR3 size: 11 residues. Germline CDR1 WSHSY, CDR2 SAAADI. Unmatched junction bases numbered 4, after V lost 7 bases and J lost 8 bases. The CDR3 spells CASKTGIEAFF. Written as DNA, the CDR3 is TGCGCCAGCAAGACAGGGATAGAAGCTTTCTTT.